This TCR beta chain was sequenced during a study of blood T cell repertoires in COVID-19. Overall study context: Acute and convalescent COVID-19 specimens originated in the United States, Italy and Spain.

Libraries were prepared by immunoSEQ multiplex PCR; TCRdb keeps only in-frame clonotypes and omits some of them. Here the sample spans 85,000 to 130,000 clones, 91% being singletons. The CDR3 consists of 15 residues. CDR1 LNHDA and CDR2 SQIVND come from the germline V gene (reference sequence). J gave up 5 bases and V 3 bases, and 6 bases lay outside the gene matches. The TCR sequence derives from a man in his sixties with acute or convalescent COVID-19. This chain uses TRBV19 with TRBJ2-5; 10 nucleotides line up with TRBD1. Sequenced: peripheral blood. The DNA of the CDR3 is TGTGCCAGTAGTATTATGGGACAGGGGAGGGAGACCCAGTACTTC. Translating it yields CASSIMGQGRETQYF. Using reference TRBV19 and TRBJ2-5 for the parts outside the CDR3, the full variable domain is DGGITQSPKYLFRKEGQNVTLSCEQNLNHDAMYWYRQDPGQGLRLIYYSQIVNDFQKGDIAEGYSVSREKKESFPLTVTSAQKNPTAFYLCASSIMGQGRETQYFGPGTRLLVL.